This passage covers 28 T cell receptor beta chains from one sample sequenced in a study of cytomegalovirus exposure and HLA in healthy donors (dated by TCRdb to 2016 to 2017). Libraries were prepared through the immunoSEQ multiplex PCR assay. For the multiplex PCR, a mixture combining 60 forward primers for TCR Vbeta segments and 13 reverse primers for TCR Jbeta segments was used. The immuneACCESS repertoire file appears here via TCRdb, limited to in-frame rearrangements. These files lack a portion of the clones; in checked studies, under half of the deficit traces to unresolved V genes, and the cause of the others is not known. This sample's clone table shows 45,000 or so clones. The ten largest clones take up less than 20% of the sample. The sequencing sample was made of PBMCs. Source of these receptors: a male donor in good health and CMV-seronegative.

The V and J genes are TRBV4-1 and TRBJ2-7, with D hard to call. The CDR3 is 14 amino acids. The V end lost 2 bases, the J end lost 3 bases, and 11 bases lay between the germline ends. Germline loops: CDR1 MGHRA, CDR2 YSYEKL. DNA for the CDR3: TGCGCCAGCAGCCAATCCCTCTCCTACTACGAGCAGTACTTC. It codes for CASSQSLSYYEQYF.

As DNA, the CDR3 is TGTGCCAGCAGCTGGCCCGGGAGGGCTTTCGTTTGGTACTTC. Residues: CASSWPGRAFVWYF. J is TRBJ2-7 and V is TRBV9; 8 bases fit TRBD2. This CDR3 region has 14 residues. Germline V gives CDR1 SGDLS, CDR2 YYNGEE. The V and J ends lost 4 bases and 12 bases, in that order; junction bases with no gene match: 15.

The chain carries TRBV6-5 and TRBJ2-5, with D possibly matching TRBD1 (6 bases). The CDR3 covers 13 residues. Trimming removed 2 bases at V and 5 bases at J, with 9 bases between. Germline CDR1 is MNHEY and CDR2 is SVGAGI. CDR3 region: CASSYGGGETQYF. The CDR3 DNA reads as TGTGCCAGCAGTTACGGGGGCGGGGAGACCCAGTACTTC.

The chain couples TRBV9 to TRBJ2-7; 10 bases are a match to TRBD2. Germline V gene data show CDR1 as SGDLS and CDR2 as YYNGEE. CDR3 length equals 15 residues. The J segment lost 1 base and the V segment lost 4 bases, leaving 5 bases of the junction unmatched. CDR3 in amino acids: CASSTGTSESYEQYF. DNA for the CDR3: TGTGCCAGCAGCACCGGGACTAGCGAATCCTACGAGCAGTACTTC. Combining the CDR3 with reference TRBV9 and TRBJ2-7 gives the whole variable domain DSGVTQTPKHLITATGQRVTLRCSPRSGDLSVYWYQQSLDQGLQFLIQYYNGEERAKGNILERFSAQQFPDLHSELNLSSLELGDSALYFCASSTGTSESYEQYFGPGTRLTVT.

The J gene is TRBJ1-2, the V gene TRBV7-2; D is undetermined. Looked up from germline, CDR1 is SGHTA and CDR2 is FQGNSA. With 5 bases removed from V and 2 bases from J, the gap between germline ends came to 6 bases. The CDR3 runs to 12 residues. CDR3 in amino acids: CASSRSNYGYTF. The CDR3, as DNA: TGTGCCAGCAGCCGGTCAAACTATGGCTACACCTTC.

In DNA form, the CDR3 reads TGTGCCAGCAGTTTTCACGGTGCGGGGGGCTACACCTTC. Protein sequence: CASSFHGAGGYTF. V is TRBV27 and J is TRBJ1-2, with unresolved D. The CDR3 is 13 residues long. V lost 3 bases and J 8 bases, leaving 13 bases between the germline ends. CDR1 and CDR2 from the germline V gene are MNHEY and SMNVEV (reference sequence).

This chain connects TRBV18 to TRBJ1-5; TRBD1 might be the D (6 bases). V was clipped by 4 bases and J by 6 bases, with 13 bases between them. This CDR3 region has 14 residues. CDR1 is KGHSH, CDR2 LQKENI, per germline. CDR3 DNA: TGTGCCAGCTCACAAGCGCCAGGGGTTCAGCCCCAGCATTTT. Protein sequence: CASSQAPGVQPQHF.

The rearrangement uses TRBV5-1 and TRBJ1-5; the D is unclear. The CDR3 contains 13 residues. Deletions cut 3 bases from V and 5 bases from J, with 9 bases between. From germline, CDR1 is SGHRS and CDR2 YFSETQ. The CDR3 sequence is CASSSDGDQPQHF. CDR3 DNA: TGCGCCAGCAGCTCCGACGGAGATCAGCCCCAGCATTTT. Complete variable domain (other parts from reference TRBV5-1 and TRBJ1-5): KAGVTQTPRYLIKTRGQQVTLSCSPISGHRSVSWYQQTPGQGLQFLFEYFSETQRNKGNFPGRFSGRQFSNSRSEMNVSTLELGDSALYLCASSSDGDQPQHFGDGTRLSIL.

In nucleotides, the CDR3 is TGCAGCGTTGCGGTACAGGGAAGAACCTACGAGCAGTACTTC. It is translated as CSVAVQGRTYEQYF. The gene calls are TRBV29-1 and TRBJ2-7; tentative D call: TRBD1 (6 bases). This CDR3 region has 14 residues. Trimming stripped 4 bases from V and 2 bases from J, with 15 bases between. Germline V gene data show CDR1 as SQVTM and CDR2 as ANQGSEA.

This chain uses TRBV7-2 with TRBJ2-7, with 8 bases fitting TRBD2. Germline trimming cut 4 bases from V and 7 bases from J; bases unmatched to any gene: 9. Germline V gene lookup returns CDR1 SGHTA and CDR2 FQGNSA. The CDR3 covers 14 residues. The CDR3 DNA reads TGTGCCAGCAGCTCTGGACTAGCAGGCAGGGAGCAGTACTTC. This encodes CASSSGLAGREQYF.

The rearrangement links TRBV27 to TRBJ1-2; possible D gene TRBD1, 5 bases. CDR1 MNHEY and CDR2 SMNVEV come from the germline V gene (reference sequence). V lost 0 bases and J lost 2, with 13 bases in between. The CDR3 length is 16 residues. The CDR3 coding sequence is TGTGCCAGCAGTTTATCGTGGGGGGGACCCAACTATGGCTACACCTTC. Translated: CASSLSWGGPNYGYTF.

The CDR3 sequence is CASSPLTDSDPPYGYTF. In DNA form, the CDR3 reads TGTGCCAGCAGCCCATTGACGGACAGCGACCCCCCTTATGGCTACACCTTC. The V and J genes are TRBV7-9 and TRBJ1-2; D possibly corresponds to TRBD1 (6 bases). The CDR3 totals 17 residues. Germline V gene data show CDR1 as SEHNR and CDR2 as FQNEAQ (reference sequence). The V gene lost 5 bases and the J gene lost 5 bases, with 24 bases spanning the gap.

The J gene is TRBJ1-2, the V gene TRBV6-5; D possibly corresponds to TRBD1 (6 bases). CDR1 and CDR2 from the germline V gene are MNHEY and SVGAGI. V lost 2 bases and J 4 bases, leaving 11 bases between the germline ends. The CDR3 is 14 amino acids. This chain's CDR3 is CASSYAGVVYGYTF. The CDR3 DNA follows: TGTGCCAGCAGTTACGCAGGGGTAGTCTATGGCTACACCTTC.

This chain links TRBV14 with TRBJ1-1; 8 bases line up with TRBD1. The CDR3 runs to 17 residues. From germline, CDR1 is SGHDN and CDR2 FVKESK. V was clipped by 0 bases and J by 4 bases; unmatched bases: 10. The CDR3 DNA follows: TGTGCCAGCAGCCAAGATTGGGGCAGGGGGCTGCTCACTGAAGCTTTCTTT. Translation gives CASSQDWGRGLLTEAFF.

J is TRBJ1-4 and V is TRBV27; possible D gene TRBD1, 6 bases. Looked up from germline, CDR1 is MNHEY and CDR2 is SMNVEV (reference sequence). The ends were cut back, 1 base at V and 8 bases at J, with 14 bases in the middle. CDR3 length: 15 amino acids. CDR3 in DNA: TGTGCCAGCAGTTTATTTGGCAGGGGTGGCGAAAAACTGTTTTTT. It specifies CASSLFGRGGEKLFF.

The chain uses TRBV7-2 and TRBJ1-5, with D unresolved. Per the germline V gene, CDR1 is SGHTA and CDR2 is FQGNSA. V dropped 5 bases and J dropped 0 bases, with 11 bases sitting between them. The CDR3 sequence is 15 residues long. The CDR3 sequence: CASSIDTHSNQPQHF. Written as DNA, the CDR3 is TGTGCCAGCAGCATAGACACGCATAGCAATCAGCCCCAGCATTTT.

The V call is TRBV6-6, the J call TRBJ1-4; no clear D. V was pared by 5 bases and J by 0 bases, with 10 bases between. The CDR3 has 15 residues. Germline V gene sequence: CDR1 MNHNY, CDR2 SVGAGI (reference sequence). DNA of the CDR3: TGTGCCAGCAGTAAAACGACAACAACTAATGAAAAACTGTTTTTT. Protein: CASSKTTTTNEKLFF.

The rearrangement uses TRBV29-1 and TRBJ2-5; 13 bases agree with TRBD2. CDR1 is SQVTM, CDR2 ANQGSEA, per germline. The length of the CDR3 is 19 residues. V shed 5 bases and J 2 bases; nucleotides not matched to a gene: 17. CDR3: CSVPPHRLAGGMRQETQYF. The CDR3 DNA reads TGCAGCGTTCCCCCCCACCGACTAGCGGGGGGAATGAGACAAGAGACCCAGTACTTC.

The chain uses TRBV10-3 and TRBJ2-7, with 10 nucleotides matching TRBD2. Germline CDR1 is ENHRY and CDR2 is SYGVKD. The CDR3 is 14 residues long. V was clipped by 11 bases and J by 3 bases; unmatched bases: 10. The CDR3 loop is CAVQTSSGGYEQYF. As DNA, the CDR3 is TGTGCCGTTCAAACCTCTAGCGGGGGCTACGAGCAGTACTTC.

V gene TRBV18 combines with J gene TRBJ1-1, with 7 bases identical to TRBD1. The CDR3 extends over 15 amino acids. J gave up 4 bases and V 0 bases, and 5 bases lay outside the gene matches. Germline CDR1 reads KGHSH; CDR2 reads LQKENI. CDR3 residues: CASSPPLKGATEAFF. The CDR3 region has the DNA TGTGCCAGCTCACCACCACTTAAGGGGGCCACTGAAGCTTTCTTT.

The genes are TRBV13 and TRBJ1-2, with D perhaps TRBD1 (5 bases). V lost 3 bases to trimming and J lost 8 bases, with 10 bases between them. The CDR3 has 12 residues. Germline CDR1 is PRHDT and CDR2 is FYEKMQ (reference sequence). CDR3 region: CASSLVPGGYTF. CDR3 DNA: TGTGCCAGCAGCTTGGTCCCAGGGGGCTACACCTTC.

The V and J genes are TRBV29-1 and TRBJ1-1; D remains unclear. The CDR3 totals 9 residues. Trimming removed 3 bases at V and 8 bases at J, with 4 bases between. Germline-derived CDR1 and CDR2 are SQVTM and ANQGSEA. The CDR3 nucleotides read TGCAGCGTTGAGGCCGAAGCTTTCTTT. Translation: CSVEAEAFF.

The chain combines TRBV2 with TRBJ2-3; perhaps TRBD1 as D (6 bases). The CDR3 runs to 13 residues. Germline values: CDR1 SNHLY, CDR2 FYNNEI. V dropped 9 bases and J dropped 2 bases, with 12 bases sitting between them. The CDR3 DNA reads TGTGCCAGTATCCGGGACATCACAGATACGCAGTATTTT. It is translated as CASIRDITDTQYF.

This chain connects TRBV6-5 to TRBJ2-5; unclear D gene. Near its end, the DNA agrees better with TRBJ2-7, so the J call may be wrong. The germline gives CDR1 MNHEY, CDR2 SVGAGI. This CDR3 region has 12 residues. CDR3 coding DNA: TGTGCCAGCAGGGGCGCTATTTACGAGCAGTACTTC. Its translation is CASRGAIYEQYF.

The genes are TRBV5-1 and TRBJ1-3; the D gene is possibly TRBD1 (6 bases). Germline-derived CDR1 and CDR2 are SGHRS and YFSETQ. Deletions cut 3 bases from V and 3 bases from J, with 16 bases between. CDR3 length equals 16 residues. The CDR3 nucleotides read TGCGCCAGCAGCTCGCAGGGGAATTGGGGTGGAAACACCATATATTTT. Translating gives CASSSQGNWGGNTIYF.

The chain combines TRBV12-5 with TRBJ2-7; perhaps TRBD2 as D (5 bases). This CDR3 comprises 14 residues. CDR1 and CDR2 (germline): LGHNT, FRNRAP. The ends were cut back, 4 bases at V and 0 bases at J, with 10 bases in the middle. The CDR3: CASGSRTVSYEQYF. The CDR3 bases are TGTGCTAGTGGTTCCAGGACTGTCTCCTACGAGCAGTACTTC.

The chain recombines TRBV6-1 with TRBJ2-7, with 10 bases matching TRBD1. The CDR3 runs to 16 residues. Germline values: CDR1 MNHNS, CDR2 SASEGT. V dropped 3 bases and J dropped 2; count of bases not matched to a gene: 7. As DNA, the CDR3 is TGTGCCAGCAGTGATGCCGGGACAGGGGTCCCCTACGAGCAGTACTTC. It yields the protein CASSDAGTGVPYEQYF.

J is TRBJ2-5 and V is TRBV9, with 8 bases lining up with TRBD2. Germline CDR1 SGDLS, CDR2 YYNGEE. The CDR3 length is 16 residues. The V gene end was trimmed by 0 bases and the J gene end by 1 base; junction bases not matched to a gene: 5. CDR3 bases: TGTGCCAGCAGCGTAGTAGCGGGGACCTCCCAAGAGACCCAGTACTTC. Amino acid sequence: CASSVVAGTSQETQYF. The variable domain in full, completed from reference TRBV9 and TRBJ2-5, reads DSGVTQTPKHLITATGQRVTLRCSPRSGDLSVYWYQQSLDQGLQFLIQYYNGEERAKGNILERFSAQQFPDLHSELNLSSLELGDSALYFCASSVVAGTSQETQYFGPGTRLLVL.